Listed below are T cell receptor beta chains from one sample, sequenced in a study of patients and donors after allogeneic stem cell transplantation. TCRdb independently ran MiXCR on the RT-PCR reads; one entry per CDR3 protein. The sample consists of roughly 940,000 distinct CDR3 sequences, around 17% of them appearing once. The sample comprised blood, either unsorted or a sorted T cell fraction (not recorded which). These receptor sequences come from a human donor who was either an allogeneic HSCT recipient or a stem cell or donor lymphocyte infusion donor (not recorded which). It is not recorded whose cells these are; they may come from a transplant donor. CDR3s include the opening cysteine and the closing phenylalanine or tryptophan. Fields, in order: clone size, J gene, D gene, V gene, CDR3 protein, CDR3 DNA. A D gene is named only where the DNA matches it firmly. Where a row states a size, it is once, few, many or the class of an expanded clone; other rows omit it.

size: many; J: TRBJ2-7; D: TRBD2; V: TRBV20-1; CDR3: CSAAGTSGNYEQYF; DNA: TGCAGTGCGGCCGGGACTAGCGGGAACTACGAGCAGTACTTC
size: NA; J: TRBJ1-1; D: NA; V: TRBV10-3; CDR3: CAISKDRNTEAFF; DNA: TGTGCCATCAGCAAGGACAGGAACACTGAAGCTTTCTTT
size: many; J: TRBJ2-3; D: NA; V: TRBV6-6; CDR3: CASTYRDTQYF; DNA: TGTGCCAGCACCTACAGGGATACGCAGTATTTT
size: few; J: TRBJ1-5; D: NA; V: TRBV2; CDR3: CASLEYHNQPQHF; DNA: TGTGCCAGCCTCGAGTACCACAATCAGCCCCAGCATTTT
size: NA; J: TRBJ2-7; D: TRBD2; V: TRBV12-3/TRBV12-4; CDR3: CASSFPSGRNAEQYF; DNA: TGTGCCAGCAGTTTCCCTAGCGGGAGGAACGCGGAGCAGTACTTC
size: few; J: TRBJ2-5; D: TRBD1; V: TRBV6-5; CDR3: CASSYSRQGVGETQYF; DNA: TGTGCCAGCAGTTACTCGCGACAGGGGGTAGGAGAGACCCAGTACTTC
size: few; J: TRBJ2-1; D: NA; V: TRBV25-1; CDR3: CASSERPHGEQFF; DNA: TGTGCCAGCAGTGAACGGCCCCACGGTGAGCAGTTCTTC
size: few; J: TRBJ1-2; D: NA; V: TRBV28; CDR3: CASSLAHTTDNYGYTF; DNA: TGTGCCAGCAGTTTAGCCCATACGACAGATAACTATGGCTACACCTTC
size: NA; J: TRBJ2-2; D: TRBD2; V: TRBV5-1; CDR3: CASAGGSNTGELFF; DNA: TGCGCCAGCGCGGGAGGGTCGAACACCGGGGAGCTGTTTTTT
size: few; J: TRBJ2-5; D: NA; V: TRBV10-3; CDR3: CAISDMETQYF; DNA: TGTGCCATCAGTGACATGGAGACCCAGTACTTC
size: NA; J: TRBJ2-7; D: NA; V: TRBV10-3; CDR3: CAISVVAQSYEQYF; DNA: TGTGCCATCAGTGTAGTAGCGCAGTCCTACGAGCAGTACTTC
size: once; J: TRBJ2-7; D: TRBD1; V: TRBV12-3/TRBV12-4; CDR3: CASRTGTGGSYEQYF; DNA: TGTGCCAGCAGAACCGGGACAGGGGGATCCTACGAGCAGTACTTC
size: NA; J: TRBJ2-7; D: NA; V: TRBV25-1; CDR3: CASSEINEQYF; DNA: TGTGCCAGCAGTGAGATCAACGAGCAGTACTTC
size: few; J: TRBJ2-7; D: NA; V: TRBV10-3; CDR3: CATVEGPATYEQYF; DNA: TGTGCCACAGTGGAGGGGCCGGCTACCTACGAGCAGTACTTC
size: NA; J: TRBJ1-1; D: NA; V: TRBV6-2/TRBV6-3; CDR3: CASSYYGRTSNTEAFF; DNA: TGTGCCAGCAGTTACTACGGGAGGACTTCGAACACTGAAGCTTTCTTT
size: NA; J: TRBJ1-3; D: NA; V: TRBV20-1; CDR3: CSARGDRRNTIYF; DNA: TGCAGTGCTAGGGGGGACCGACGAAACACCATATATTTT
size: NA; J: TRBJ1-2; D: NA; V: TRBV13; CDR3: CASSSLDGPSNYGYTF; DNA: TGTGCCAGCAGCTCACTGGACGGTCCGTCTAACTATGGCTACACCTTC
size: few; J: TRBJ1-2; D: NA; V: TRBV5-6; CDR3: CASSLASYLGGYTF; DNA: TGTGCCAGCAGCTTGGCGTCCTACTTAGGAGGCTACACCTTC
size: few; J: TRBJ2-5; D: TRBD2; V: TRBV10-3; CDR3: CAIRGGSEETQYF; DNA: TGTGCCATCAGAGGCGGGAGCGAAGAGACCCAGTACTTC
size: NA; J: TRBJ2-1; D: NA; V: TRBV5-5; CDR3: CASSLYAGASIDNEQFF; DNA: TGTGCCAGCAGCTTGTATGCAGGGGCGAGTATTGACAATGAGCAGTTCTTC
size: NA; J: TRBJ2-3; D: NA; V: TRBV6-1; CDR3: CASVLSRADRLTDTQYF; DNA: TGTGCCAGCGTCCTAAGCCGGGCAGATCGACTCACAGATACGCAGTATTTT
size: NA; J: TRBJ2-7; D: NA; V: TRBV18; CDR3: CASSPLSSSYEQYF; DNA: TGTGCCAGCTCACCACTCAGCAGCTCCTACGAGCAGTACTTC
size: few; J: TRBJ2-7; D: TRBD2; V: TRBV11-2; CDR3: CASSLTGGRREQYF; DNA: TGTGCCAGCAGCCTGACCGGGGGGAGGAGGGAGCAGTACTTC
size: NA; J: TRBJ1-6; D: NA; V: TRBV25-1; CDR3: CASSESAGARSPLHF; DNA: TGTGCCAGCAGTGAATCGGCAGGGGCGCGTTCACCCCTCCACTTT
size: few; J: TRBJ2-5; D: NA; V: TRBV29-1; CDR3: CSVYQVQETQYF; DNA: TGCAGCGTTTATCAGGTTCAAGAGACCCAGTACTTC
size: many; J: TRBJ2-7; D: TRBD2; V: TRBV12-3/TRBV12-4; CDR3: CASRGTSGIYEQYF; DNA: TGTGCCAGCAGGGGGACTAGCGGGATTTACGAGCAGTACTTC
size: few; J: TRBJ1-1; D: NA; V: TRBV20-1; CDR3: CSAQTGLNTEAFF; DNA: TGCAGTGCCCAGACAGGATTGAACACTGAAGCTTTCTTT
size: few; J: TRBJ1-5; D: NA; V: TRBV6-5; CDR3: CASSYVGKGGPQHF; DNA: TGTGCCAGCAGTTACGTTGGGAAGGGGGGGCCCCAGCATTTT
size: NA; J: TRBJ2-3; D: TRBD1; V: TRBV20-1; CDR3: CSARKTGGTDTQYF; DNA: TGCAGTGCTAGGAAGACAGGGGGCACAGATACGCAGTATTTT